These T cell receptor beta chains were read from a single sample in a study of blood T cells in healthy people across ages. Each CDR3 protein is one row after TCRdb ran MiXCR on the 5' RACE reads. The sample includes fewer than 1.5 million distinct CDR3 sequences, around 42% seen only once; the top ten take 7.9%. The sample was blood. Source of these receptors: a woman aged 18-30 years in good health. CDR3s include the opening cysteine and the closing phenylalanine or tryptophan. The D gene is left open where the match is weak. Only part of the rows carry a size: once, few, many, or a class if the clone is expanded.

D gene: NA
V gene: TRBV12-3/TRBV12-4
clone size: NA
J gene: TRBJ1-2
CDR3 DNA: TGTGCCAGCAGTTTAAGCGCTTCGCGTAACTATGGCTACACCTTC
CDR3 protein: CASSLSASRNYGYTF

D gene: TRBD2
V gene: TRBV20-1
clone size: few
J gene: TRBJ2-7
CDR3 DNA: TGCAGTGCCTCCACCGGGCGCGGGGGGCACTCCTACGAGCAGTACTTC
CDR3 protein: CSASTGRGGHSYEQYF

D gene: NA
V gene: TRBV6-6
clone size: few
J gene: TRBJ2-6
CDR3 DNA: TGTGCCAGCAGTTACTGGCAGGGTAGCTCTGGGGCCAACGTCCTGACTTTC
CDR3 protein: CASSYWQGSSGANVLTF

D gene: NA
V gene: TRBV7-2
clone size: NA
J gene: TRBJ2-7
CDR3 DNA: TGTGCCAGCAGCCCGGAGGGGGTCGGCTACGAGCAGTACTTC
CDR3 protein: CASSPEGVGYEQYF

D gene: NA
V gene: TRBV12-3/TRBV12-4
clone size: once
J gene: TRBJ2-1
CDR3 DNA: TGTGCCAGCAGTTTCCAGGGGCGCGAGTGGGAGGTATTAAATGAGCAGTTCTTC
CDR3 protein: CASSFQGREWEVLNEQFF

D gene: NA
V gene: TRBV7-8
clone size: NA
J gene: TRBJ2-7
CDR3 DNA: TGTGCCAGCAGCTTAACTAGGACGGGGGACGAGCAGTACTTC
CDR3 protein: CASSLTRTGDEQYF

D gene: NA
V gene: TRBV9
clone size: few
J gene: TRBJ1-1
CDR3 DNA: TGTGCCAGCAGCGTAGCTTATGGTTACACTGAAGCTTTCTTT
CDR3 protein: CASSVAYGYTEAFF

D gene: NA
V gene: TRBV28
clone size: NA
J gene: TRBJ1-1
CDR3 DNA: TGTGCCAGCAGCCATGGACCCCCACCTACTGAAGCTTTCTTT
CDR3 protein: CASSHGPPPTEAFF

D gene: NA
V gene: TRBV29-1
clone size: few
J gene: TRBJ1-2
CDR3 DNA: TGCAGCGCCGCGGTAGGGTCCGGCTACACCTTC
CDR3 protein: CSAAVGSGYTF

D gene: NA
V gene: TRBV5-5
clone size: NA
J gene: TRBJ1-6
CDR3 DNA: TGTGCCAGCAGCTTGGAAGGGGCGGCGTATAATTCACCCCCCCACTTT
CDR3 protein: CASSLEGAAYNSPPHF

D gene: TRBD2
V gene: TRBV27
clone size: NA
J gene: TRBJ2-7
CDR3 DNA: TGTGCCAGCAGCCGGAGCGGGAATGGGCAGTACTTC
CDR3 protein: CASSRSGNGQYF

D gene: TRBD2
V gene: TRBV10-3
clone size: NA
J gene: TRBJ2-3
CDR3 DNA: TGTGCCATCAGTGAGTCAAGAACGGGAGGGGGAGATACGCAGTATTTT
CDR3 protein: CAISESRTGGGDTQYF

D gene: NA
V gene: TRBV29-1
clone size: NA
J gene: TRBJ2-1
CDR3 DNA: TGCAGCGTCACCTCCAGGGGCCCTAGCTCCTACGAGCAGTTCTTC
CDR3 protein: CSVTSRGPSSYEQFF

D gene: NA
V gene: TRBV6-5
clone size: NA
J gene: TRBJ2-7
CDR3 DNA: TGTGCCAGCAGTCCCCTCGGAGCGTCTACCTACGAGCAGTACTTC
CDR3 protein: CASSPLGASTYEQYF

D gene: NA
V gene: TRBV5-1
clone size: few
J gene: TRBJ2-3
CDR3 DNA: TGCGCCAGCAGTAGGGTTCTTGCGGCGGGGAGCGATACGCAGTATTTT
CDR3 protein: CASSRVLAAGSDTQYF

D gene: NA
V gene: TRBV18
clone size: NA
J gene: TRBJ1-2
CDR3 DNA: TGTGCCAGCTCACCCGACGGAACATACTATGGCTACACCTTC
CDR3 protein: CASSPDGTYYGYTF

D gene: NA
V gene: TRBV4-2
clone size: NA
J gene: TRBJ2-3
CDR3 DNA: TGTGCCAGCAGCCAAGGCCCGGGGACTTCCACAGATACGCAGTATTTT
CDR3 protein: CASSQGPGTSTDTQYF

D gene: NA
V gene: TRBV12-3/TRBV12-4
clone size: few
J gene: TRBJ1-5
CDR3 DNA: TGTGCCAGCAGTTTTGGACTCAGCAATCAGCCCCAGCATTTT
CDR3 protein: CASSFGLSNQPQHF

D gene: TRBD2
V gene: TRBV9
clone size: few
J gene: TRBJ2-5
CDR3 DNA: TGTGCCAGCAGCGTCTCGGCTAGCGGGAGTACGGAGACCCAGTACTTC
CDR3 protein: CASSVSASGSTETQYF

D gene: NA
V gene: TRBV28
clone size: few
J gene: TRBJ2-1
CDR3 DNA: TGTGCCAGCAGTTCCGGACAGTCATACGAGCAGTTCTTC
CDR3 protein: CASSSGQSYEQFF

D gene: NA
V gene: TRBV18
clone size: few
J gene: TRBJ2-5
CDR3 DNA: TGTGCCAGCAGCCCCCCGTTGGGTCAGGAGACCCAGTACTTC
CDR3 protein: CASSPPLGQETQYF

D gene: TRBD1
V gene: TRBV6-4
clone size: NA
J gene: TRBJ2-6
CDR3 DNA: TGTGCCAGCAGTGTCCAGGGGGCCTCTGGGGCCAACGTCCTGACTTTC
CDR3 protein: CASSVQGASGANVLTF

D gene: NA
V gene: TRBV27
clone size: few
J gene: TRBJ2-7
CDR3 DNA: TGTGCCAGCAGTTTAATCGGGACCGAGAGCTCCTACGAGCAGTACTTC
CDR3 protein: CASSLIGTESSYEQYF

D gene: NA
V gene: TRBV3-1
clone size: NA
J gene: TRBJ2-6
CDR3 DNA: TGTGCCAGTCAGTTGGGGGGGGCCAACGTCCTGACTTTC
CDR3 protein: CASQLGGANVLTF

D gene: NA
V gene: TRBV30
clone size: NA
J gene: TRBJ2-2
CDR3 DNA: TGTGCCTGGCAAGCGGACGTGAACACCGGGGAGCTGTTTTTT
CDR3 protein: CAWQADVNTGELFF

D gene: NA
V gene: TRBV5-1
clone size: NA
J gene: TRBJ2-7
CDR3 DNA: TGCGCCAGCAGCTTTCAGGGCCACGAGCAGTACTTC
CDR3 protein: CASSFQGHEQYF

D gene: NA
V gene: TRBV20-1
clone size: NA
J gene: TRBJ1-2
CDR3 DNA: TGCAGTGCCCCCCTCCGTAGCTCCTATGGCTACACCTTC
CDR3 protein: CSAPLRSSYGYTF

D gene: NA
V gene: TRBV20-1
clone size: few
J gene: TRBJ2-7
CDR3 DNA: TGCGGGGGAGCGGTAAGCTCCTACGAGCAGTACTTC
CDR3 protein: CGGAVSSYEQYF

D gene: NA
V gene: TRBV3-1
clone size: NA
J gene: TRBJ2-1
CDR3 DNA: TGTGCCAGCAGCCAATATGCGGGATTTGCTGGCAATGAGCAGTTCTTC
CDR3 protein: CASSQYAGFAGNEQFF

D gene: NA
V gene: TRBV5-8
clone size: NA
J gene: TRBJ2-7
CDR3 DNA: TGTGCCAGCAGCTTGGACAGGGCGGGCTACGAGCAGTACTTC
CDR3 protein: CASSLDRAGYEQYF

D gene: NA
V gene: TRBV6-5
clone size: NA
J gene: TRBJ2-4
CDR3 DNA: TGTGCCAGCAGTTTAGGGTGCGAGGAGCTAGCCAAAAACATTCAGTACTTC
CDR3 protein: CASSLGCEELAKNIQYF

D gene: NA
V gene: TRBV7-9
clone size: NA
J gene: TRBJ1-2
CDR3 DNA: TGTGCCAGCAGCTCCGCACCCCAGGGCGGCGGCTACACCTTC
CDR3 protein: CASSSAPQGGGYTF

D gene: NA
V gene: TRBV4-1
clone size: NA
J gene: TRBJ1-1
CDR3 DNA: TGCGCCAGCAGCCAATTGGGACAAATGAACACTGAAGCTTTCTTT
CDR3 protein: CASSQLGQMNTEAFF

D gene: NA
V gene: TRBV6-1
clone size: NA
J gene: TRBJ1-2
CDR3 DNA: TGTGCCAGCAGTGAACGGAGTTATGGCTACACCTTC
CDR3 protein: CASSERSYGYTF

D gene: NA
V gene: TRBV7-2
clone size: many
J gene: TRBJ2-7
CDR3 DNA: TGTGCCAGCAGCCTTAACAACGAGCAGTACTTC
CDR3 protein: CASSLNNEQYF

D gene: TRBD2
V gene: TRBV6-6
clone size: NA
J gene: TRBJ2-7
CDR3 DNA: TGTGCCACGGGGGGACCCCAAACCTACGAGCAGTACTTC
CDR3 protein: CATGGPQTYEQYF

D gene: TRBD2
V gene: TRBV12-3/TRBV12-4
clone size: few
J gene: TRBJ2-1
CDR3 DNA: TGTGCCAGCAGTACGGCTAGCGGGAGCTCCTACAATGAGCAGTTCTTC
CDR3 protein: CASSTASGSSYNEQFF

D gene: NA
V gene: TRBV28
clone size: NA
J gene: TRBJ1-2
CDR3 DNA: TGTGCCAGCAGTTTATATGGAAACTACCAAGGAACTTATGGCTACACCTTC
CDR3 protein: CASSLYGNYQGTYGYTF

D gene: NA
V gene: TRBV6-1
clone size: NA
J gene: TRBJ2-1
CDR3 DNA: TGTGCCAGCAGTGAGGGTCCTCCACGGGGCTACAATGAGCAGTTCTTC
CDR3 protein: CASSEGPPRGYNEQFF

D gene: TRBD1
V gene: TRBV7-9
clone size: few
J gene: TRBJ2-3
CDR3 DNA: TGTGCCAGCAGCGAGGGGCAGGGGGCCCCAGATACGCAGTATTTT
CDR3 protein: CASSEGQGAPDTQYF

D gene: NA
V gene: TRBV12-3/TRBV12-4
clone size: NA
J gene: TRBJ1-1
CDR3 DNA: TGTGCCAGCAGTCTCCCGGACAGATTGCAAGCTTTCTTT
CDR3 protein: CASSLPDRLQAFF